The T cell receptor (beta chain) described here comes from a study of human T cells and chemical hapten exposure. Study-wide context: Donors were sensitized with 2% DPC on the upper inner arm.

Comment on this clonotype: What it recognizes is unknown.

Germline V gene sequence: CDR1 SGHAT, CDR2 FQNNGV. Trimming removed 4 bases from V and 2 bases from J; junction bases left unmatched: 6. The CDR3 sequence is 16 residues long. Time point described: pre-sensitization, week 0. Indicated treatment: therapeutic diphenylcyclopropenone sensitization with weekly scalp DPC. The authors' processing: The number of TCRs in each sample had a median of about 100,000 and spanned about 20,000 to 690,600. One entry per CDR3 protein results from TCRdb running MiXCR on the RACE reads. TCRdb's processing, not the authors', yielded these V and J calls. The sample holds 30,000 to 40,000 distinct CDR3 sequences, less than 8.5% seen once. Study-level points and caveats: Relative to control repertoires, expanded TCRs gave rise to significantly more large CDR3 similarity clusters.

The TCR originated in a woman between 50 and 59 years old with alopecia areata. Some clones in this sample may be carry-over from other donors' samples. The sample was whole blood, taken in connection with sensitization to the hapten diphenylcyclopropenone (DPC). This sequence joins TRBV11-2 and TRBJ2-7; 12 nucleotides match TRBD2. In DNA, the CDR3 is TGTGCCAGCAGCTCCCCCCGGACTAGCGGGACCTACGAGCAGTACTTC. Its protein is CASSSPRTSGTYEQYF.